Reported below is one T cell receptor (beta chain). Its antigen is still unknown. The primer mix had 60 Vbeta and 13 Jbeta primers. In the original analysis: Counted up in a later analysis, unique TCR beta chains came to 60 million to 95 million, with roughly 11 million shared. Produced via immunoSEQ multiplex PCR; TCRdb's table is partial and in-frame only. The V and J calls and the clone size are those of that table, but D and trimming were determined from the DNA. This table has around 110,000 clones, 81% appearing once. The data are from a study of cytomegalovirus exposure and HLA in healthy donors. In the study overall: Earlier, some 180 million T cells were analyzed, and about 100 million unique TCR beta sequences were found among them. General study findings and limits: By a later analysis, the bulk of CMV-associated TCR beta chains appeared HLA-restricted.

CDR1 and CDR2 from the germline V gene are MNHNY and SVGAGI (reference sequence). The V end lost 2 bases, the J end lost 2 bases, and 10 bases lay between the germline ends. This CDR3 spans 15 amino acids. The chain has TRBV6-6 and TRBJ1-5; D remains unclear. Sequences were obtained from PBMCs. This clonotype was sampled from a woman aged 25 to 39 in good health and CMV-seronegative. The chain's CDR3 is CASSYPGFGNQPQHF. For the CDR3, the DNA is TGTGCCAGCAGTTACCCCGGGTTCGGCAATCAGCCCCAGCATTTT.